These 22 T cell receptor beta chains came from one sample sequenced in a study of shared clonotypes between healthy human individuals. Here immunoSEQ multiplex PCR was the method, and the copy in TCRdb shows in-frame clones only, minus some. The sample consists of under 600,000 clones, roughly four fifths of them appearing once. What was sequenced was PBMCs. All receptors derive from a woman aged 40 to 49 in good health. Some clones in this sample may be carry-over from other donors' samples.

The chain is built from TRBV28 and TRBJ1-6; 9 bases line up with TRBD1. The CDR3 spans 18 residues. Germline V gene data show CDR1 as MDHEN and CDR2 as SYDVKM. V shed 6 bases, J shed 10 bases, and the junction held 19 bases outside the gene matches. The CDR3, as DNA: TGTGCCAGCAGCCCTTTGGGACAGGGAGGTTTGTTAAACTCACCCCTCCACTTT. It translates to CASSPLGQGGLLNSPLHF.

The chain couples TRBV5-1 to TRBJ2-5; D is possibly TRBD2 (6 bases). The DNA end is more similar to TRBJ2-7, so the J call may be wrong. The germline CDR1 and CDR2 sequences are SGHRS and YFSETQ. The CDR3 extends over 14 amino acids. The CDR3 nucleotides read TGCGCCAGCAGCTTGTTCGGGGAGGCGGGCGAGCAGTACTTC. Protein sequence: CASSLFGEAGEQYF.

V gene TRBV9 combines with J gene TRBJ2-3; a weak D match, TRBD2 (5 bases). The CDR3 has 14 residues. Germline V gives CDR1 SGDLS, CDR2 YYNGEE. V dropped 2 bases and J dropped 5 bases, with 12 bases sitting between them. The CDR3 DNA reads TGTGCCAGCAGCGTGGGAGAATCGGGAGATACGCAGTATTTT. Amino acid sequence: CASSVGESGDTQYF.

The CDR3 protein is CASSLAGQSSYGYTF. DNA for the CDR3: TGTGCCAGCAGCTTAGCGGGACAGTCATCCTATGGCTACACCTTC. The chain couples TRBV7-2 to TRBJ1-2; 7 bases fit TRBD1. This CDR3 is built from 15 residues. Germline loops: CDR1 SGHTA, CDR2 FQGNSA. Germline trimming cut 0 bases from V and 4 bases from J; bases unmatched to any gene: 5.

This clone has only a few counts. The chain is built from TRBV30 and TRBJ1-4; the D gene is possibly TRBD1 (5 bases). Trimming shortened V by 3 bases and J by 2 bases, and 7 bases separated the two germline ends. Germline loops: CDR1 GTSNPN, CDR2 SVGIG (reference sequence). This CDR3 comprises 13 residues. In DNA form, the CDR3 reads TGTGCCTGGAGGGGACCTACTAATGAAAAACTGTTTTTT. Its protein is CAWRGPTNEKLFF.

This rearrangement joins TRBV6-1 to TRBJ2-7; TRBD2 aligns across 7 bases. With 1 base clipped from V and 7 bases from J, the junction kept 13 bases outside the gene matches. Germline CDR1 MNHNS, CDR2 SASEGT. The CDR3 length is 16 residues. CDR3 coding DNA: TGTGCCAGCAGTGAAGAGGTGGGAGGGGCCTGGAGTGAGCAGTACTTC. This encodes CASSEEVGGAWSEQYF.

The chain carries TRBV6-8 and TRBJ1-1, with 10 bases fitting TRBD1. With 6 bases clipped from V and 3 bases from J, the junction kept 13 bases outside the gene matches. Germline CDR1 reads MNHGY; CDR2 reads SAAAGT. CDR3 length: 17 residues. CDR3 in DNA: TGTGCCAGCAGCCCCCGACAGGGGGCGAAACCCTACACTGAAGCTTTCTTT. The encoded protein is CASSPRQGAKPYTEAFF.

V usage is TRBV6-1 and J usage is TRBJ2-1; D may be TRBD1 (5 bases). This CDR3 is built from 14 residues. CDR1 and CDR2 from the germline V gene are MNHNS and SASEGT. V gave up 7 bases and J gave up 2 bases, with 12 bases separating them. The CDR3 loop is CASTTRAPYNEQFF. The CDR3 DNA reads as TGTGCCAGCACTACCAGGGCTCCCTACAATGAGCAGTTCTTC.

This clone was seen a handful of times. A far bigger clonotype differs at one base, so this is likely a read error. The sample contains more than one DNA sequence encoding this CDR3. This sequence joins TRBV29-1 and TRBJ1-1; D unclear. The germline V gene has CDR1 SQVTM and CDR2 ANQGSEA. The CDR3 runs 14 residues. CDR3 sequence reads: CSVVLTRGGIEAFF. The CDR3, as DNA: TGCAGCGTTGTCCTAACCCGGGGTGGGATTGAAGCCTTCTTT.

This clone turned up a few times. The chain couples TRBV5-1 to TRBJ2-7; 8 bases are a match to TRBD1. The V gene end was trimmed by 4 bases and the J gene end by 3 bases; junction bases not matched to a gene: 6. CDR3 length: 14 amino acids. The germline V gene has CDR1 SGHRS and CDR2 YFSETQ. For the CDR3, the DNA is TGCGCCAGCAGCAGAACAGGACAGGGCTACGAGCAGTACTTC. This codes for CASSRTGQGYEQYF.

This clone was seen more than once but under ten times. The V and J genes are TRBV28 and TRBJ1-5; TRBD1 matches at 8 bases. Unmatched junction bases numbered 4, after V lost 10 bases and J lost 2 bases. The CDR3 contains 13 residues. CDR1 is MDHEN and CDR2 is SYDVKM in the germline V gene. CDR3 bases: TGTGCCATTACGGGACAGGGCAATCAGCCCCAGCATTTT. Translation: CAITGQGNQPQHF.

This sequence joins TRBV28 and TRBJ2-7, with D uncertain. This CDR3 has 14 amino acids. From germline, CDR1 is MDHEN and CDR2 SYDVKM. V was trimmed by 10 bases and J by 2 bases, leaving 18 bases between them. Here the CDR3 reads CATRRGLRAYEQYF. For the CDR3, the DNA is TGTGCCACCCGGCGTGGCCTAAGGGCCTACGAGCAGTACTTC. The variable domain in full, with the rest retrieved from reference TRBV28 and TRBJ2-7, is DVKVTQSSRYLVKRTGEKVFLECVQDMDHENMFWYRQDPGLGLRLIYFSYDVKMKEKGDIPEGYSVSREKKERFSLILESASTNQTSMYLCATRRGLRAYEQYFGPGTRLTVT.

The rearrangement joins TRBV19 to TRBJ2-7, with no clear D. With 5 bases removed from V and 3 bases from J, the gap between germline ends came to 5 bases. CDR3 length: 11 residues. CDR1 and CDR2 (germline): LNHDA, SQIVND (reference sequence). CDR3 amino acids: CASSGFYEQYF. In DNA form, the CDR3 reads TGTGCCAGTAGTGGTTTCTACGAGCAGTACTTC.

The chain links TRBV10-1 to TRBJ2-7; no reliable D call. The ends were cut back, 3 bases at V and 1 base at J, with 4 bases in the middle. CDR3 length: 12 amino acids. Germline CDR1 reads WNHNN; CDR2 reads SYGVQD (reference sequence). The CDR3 loop is CASSDRSYEQYF. CDR3 DNA sequence: TGCGCCAGCAGTGACAGATCCTACGAGCAGTACTTC.

The chain combines TRBV19 with TRBJ2-7, with D perhaps assigned TRBD1 or TRBD2 (5 bases each). Between the trimmed V and J ends, which lost 5 bases and 4 bases, there was a span of 15 bases. Germline CDR1 LNHDA, CDR2 SQIVND (reference sequence). This CDR3 is built from 14 residues. The CDR3 DNA is TGTGCCAGTAGTCTCCGGGACGGAGGATACGAGCAGTACTTC. It yields the protein CASSLRDGGYEQYF. Full variable domain (outside the CDR3, taken from reference TRBV19 and TRBJ2-7): DGGITQSPKYLFRKEGQNVTLSCEQNLNHDAMYWYRQDPGQGLRLIYYSQIVNDFQKGDIAEGYSVSREKKESFPLTVTSAQKNPTAFYLCASSLRDGGYEQYFGPGTRLTVT.

The chain employs TRBV15 and TRBJ2-7, with unresolved D. With 0 bases removed from V and 0 bases from J, the gap between germline ends came to 9 bases. The CDR3 totals 15 residues. Germline values: CDR1 LNHNV, CDR2 YYDKDF (reference sequence). CDR3 protein: CATSRDLGNSYEQYF. The CDR3, as DNA: TGTGCCACCAGCAGAGATTTGGGGAACTCCTACGAGCAGTACTTC.

The rearrangement links TRBV5-1 to TRBJ2-7, with TRBD2 matching over 8 bases. The length of the CDR3 is 15 residues. V was clipped by 6 bases and J by 3 bases; unmatched bases: 11. Germline-derived CDR1 and CDR2 are SGHRS and YFSETQ. In DNA form, the CDR3 reads TGCGCCAGCACAGACACAGCGGGAGACGGCTACGAGCAGTACTTC. Amino acid sequence: CASTDTAGDGYEQYF. Full variable domain (outside the CDR3, taken from reference TRBV5-1 and TRBJ2-7): KAGVTQTPRYLIKTRGQQVTLSCSPISGHRSVSWYQQTPGQGLQFLFEYFSETQRNKGNFPGRFSGRQFSNSRSEMNVSTLELGDSALYLCASTDTAGDGYEQYFGPGTRLTVT.

The J gene is TRBJ1-1, the V gene TRBV9; D perhaps matches TRBD1 (5 bases). The CDR3 covers 13 residues. CDR1 is SGDLS, CDR2 YYNGEE, per germline. Trimming cost V 4 bases and J 4 bases, with 11 bases left between them. The CDR3 coding sequence is TGTGCCAGCAGCCCCCGGGACCTCACTGAAGCTTTCTTT. Its protein product is CASSPRDLTEAFF.

The chain carries TRBV27 and TRBJ2-2; D may be TRBD1 or TRBD2 (6 bases each). The CDR3 extends over 15 amino acids. Deletions cut 2 bases from V and 4 bases from J, with 11 bases between. The germline CDR1 and CDR2 sequences are MNHEY and SMNVEV (reference sequence). CDR3 in DNA: TGTGCCAGCAGTTTAAACAGGGAGGTCACCGGGGAGCTGTTTTTT. It encodes CASSLNREVTGELFF.

The chain combines TRBV27 with TRBJ2-3, with 11 bases identical to TRBD1. The germline CDR1 and CDR2 sequences are MNHEY and SMNVEV (reference sequence). V lost 5 bases and J lost 2; bases outside the gene matches: 6. The CDR3 is 16 residues long. The CDR3 DNA reads TGTGCCAGCAGTGCCGGACAGGGGGCGGTCACAGATACGCAGTATTTT. Translation gives CASSAGQGAVTDTQYF.

V gene TRBV5-6 combines with J gene TRBJ1-2; TRBD1 matches 11 bases. This CDR3 contains 16 residues. J was trimmed by 4 bases and V by 3 bases; bases with no gene match: 8. Germline CDR1 is SGHDT and CDR2 is YYEEEE. CDR3 sequence (DNA): TGTGCCAGCAGCTCGGACAGGGGGCGTACCGTCTATGGCTACACCTTC. Its protein product is CASSSDRGRTVYGYTF.

The chain links TRBV7-9 to TRBJ2-7; TRBD2 aligns across 7 bases. Germline V gene sequence: CDR1 SEHNR, CDR2 FQNEAQ (reference sequence). V shed 5 bases and J 7 bases; nucleotides not matched to a gene: 5. This CDR3 region has 12 residues. CDR3 coding DNA: TGTGCCAGCAGCGCCCCCGGGGGGGAGCAGTACTTC. It codes for CASSAPGGEQYF.